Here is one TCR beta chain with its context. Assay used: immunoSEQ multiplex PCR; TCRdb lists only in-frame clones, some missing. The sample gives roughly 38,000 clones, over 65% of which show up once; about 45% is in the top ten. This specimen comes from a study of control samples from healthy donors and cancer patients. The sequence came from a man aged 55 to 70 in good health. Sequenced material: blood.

CDR3 DNA sequence: TGTGCCAGCAGTTCGGTTCTACCGGGACAGGGTACTGGAAACACCATATATTTT. It codes for CASSSVLPGQGTGNTIYF. The chain combines TRBV28 with TRBJ1-3, with 9 bases matching TRBD1. The CDR3 has 18 amino acids. CDR1 and CDR2 (germline): MDHEN, SYDVKM. The V gene end was trimmed by 4 bases and the J gene end by 2 bases; junction bases not matched to a gene: 12.